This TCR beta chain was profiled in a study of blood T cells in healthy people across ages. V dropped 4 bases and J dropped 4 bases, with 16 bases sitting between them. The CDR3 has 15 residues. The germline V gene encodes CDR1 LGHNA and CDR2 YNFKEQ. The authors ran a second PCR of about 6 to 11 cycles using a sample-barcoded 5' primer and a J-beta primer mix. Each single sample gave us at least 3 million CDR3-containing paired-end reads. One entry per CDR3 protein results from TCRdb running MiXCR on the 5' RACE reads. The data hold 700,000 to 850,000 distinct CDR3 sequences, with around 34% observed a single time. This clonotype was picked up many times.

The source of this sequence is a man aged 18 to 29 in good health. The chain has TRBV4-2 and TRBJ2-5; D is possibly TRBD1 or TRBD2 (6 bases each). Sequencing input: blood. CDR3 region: CASSPVIGGGETQYF. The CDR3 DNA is TGTGCCAGCAGCCCTGTGATAGGGGGAGGAGAGACCCAGTACTTC.